The 5 T cell receptor beta chains presented below share a single source sample, sequenced in a study of blood T cell repertoires in COVID-19. The assay was immunoSEQ multiplex PCR, and TCRdb's table has in-frame clones only and misses some. The table has roughly 120,000 clones, over 75% seen once; the top ten hold roughly 3.9%. The sequenced sample was peripheral blood. These receptors were collected from a man between 60 and 70 years old with acute or convalescent COVID-19.

V is TRBV7-2 and J is TRBJ1-5, with D unresolved. V was pared by 2 bases and J by 7 bases, with 12 bases between. Germline CDR1 and CDR2: SGHTA and FQGNSA. There are 14 residues in the CDR3. The CDR3 DNA sequence: TGTGCCAGCAGCTTACGTCAACTGAACCAGCCCCAGCATTTT. Its protein product is CASSLRQLNQPQHF.

The DNA for the CDR3 is TGTGCCAGCAGCCCCCTGGACAGGGTAGCGTCCTATGGCTACACCTTC. Encoded protein: CASSPLDRVASYGYTF. V is TRBV3-1 (or the pseudogene TRBV3-2) and J is TRBJ1-2, with 8 bases that match TRBD1. Germline CDR1 is LGHDT and CDR2 is YNNKEL (reference sequence). V was pared by 4 bases and J by 4 bases, with 11 bases of the junction left unmatched. This CDR3 is 16 amino acids long.

For this clone: At the DNA level, this CDR3 is encoded by other sequences in the same sample as well. This chain uses TRBV7-2 with TRBJ1-3; D ambiguous. The length of the CDR3 is 12 residues. V shed 6 bases and J shed 0 bases, with 3 bases lying between them. Germline loops: CDR1 SGHTA, CDR2 FQGNSA. CDR3 region: CASRYSGNTIYF. Here the CDR3 DNA reads TGTGCCAGCAGATACTCTGGAAACACCATATATTTT. The whole variable domain, remainder taken from reference TRBV7-2 and TRBJ1-3, is GAGVSQSPSNKVTEKGKDVELRCDPISGHTALYWYRQSLGQGLEFLIYFQGNSAPDKSGLPSDRFSAERTGGSVSTLTIQRTQQEDSAVYLCASRYSGNTIYFGEGSWLTVV.

The chain joins TRBV9 to TRBJ1-1, with 7 bases fitting TRBD1. The ends lost 0 bases at V and 4 bases at J; junction bases unmatched: 6. Germline V gives CDR1 SGDLS, CDR2 YYNGEE. The CDR3 spans 15 residues. In DNA, the CDR3 is TGTGCCAGCAGCGTAGAGGGGGCAGGCAGCACTGAAGCTTTCTTT. Encoded protein: CASSVEGAGSTEAFF.

Concerning this clone itself: As the CDR3 is not closed by the conserved phenylalanine or tryptophan, this likely results from a read error. It is unclear where the CDR3 begins or ends on the DNA, so no DNA is shown, and the CDR3 is as TCRdb lists it. The chain links TRBV6-6 to TRBJ1-1; the table's D gene call, TRBD1, was not cross checked with the DNA. CDR1 and CDR2 (germline): MNHNY, SVGAGI (reference sequence). The CDR3 comprises 13 residues, both ends counted. CDR3: CASSYSGQGAIDL.